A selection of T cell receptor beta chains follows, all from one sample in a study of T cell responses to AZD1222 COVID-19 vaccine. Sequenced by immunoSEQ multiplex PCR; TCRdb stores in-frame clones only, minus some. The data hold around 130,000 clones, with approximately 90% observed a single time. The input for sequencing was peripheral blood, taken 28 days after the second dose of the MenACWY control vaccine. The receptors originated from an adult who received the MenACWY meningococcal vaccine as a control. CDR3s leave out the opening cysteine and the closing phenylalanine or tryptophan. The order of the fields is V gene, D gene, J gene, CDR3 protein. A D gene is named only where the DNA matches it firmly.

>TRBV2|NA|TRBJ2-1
ASSGRLMQF
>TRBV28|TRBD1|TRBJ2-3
ASRPQGAQDTQY
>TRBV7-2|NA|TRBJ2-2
ASSFKTNTGELF
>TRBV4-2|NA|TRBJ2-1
ASSQVAGALDEQF
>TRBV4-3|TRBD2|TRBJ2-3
ASSQDRASGGATDTQY
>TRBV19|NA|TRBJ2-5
ASSMDREWETQY
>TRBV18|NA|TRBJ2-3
ASSPLEGVTDTQY
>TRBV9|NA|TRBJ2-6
ASSVRTVISSGANVLT
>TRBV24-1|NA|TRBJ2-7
ATSVAGDEQY
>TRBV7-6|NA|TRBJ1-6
ASGEANSPLH
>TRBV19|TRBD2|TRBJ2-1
ASSISSGGYNEQF
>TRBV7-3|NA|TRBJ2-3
ASSLGLSTDTQY
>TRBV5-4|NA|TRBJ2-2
ASSHPTYTGELF
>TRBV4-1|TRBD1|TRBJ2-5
ASSQHGTDLGETQY
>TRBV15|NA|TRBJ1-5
ATSRVIAYNQPQH
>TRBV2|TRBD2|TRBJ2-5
ASSVTSGRVEETQY
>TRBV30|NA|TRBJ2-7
AWSVDSGSYEQY
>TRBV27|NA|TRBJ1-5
ASSTNSNQPQH
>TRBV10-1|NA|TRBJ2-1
ASPDSSYNEQF
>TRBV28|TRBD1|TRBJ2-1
ASSTRTGAGEQF
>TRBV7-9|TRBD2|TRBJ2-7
ASSPGGAYEQY
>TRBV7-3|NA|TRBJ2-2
ASSLLWPGELF
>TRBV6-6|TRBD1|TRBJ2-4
ASTTGQLRAKNIQY
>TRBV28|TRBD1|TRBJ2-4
ASSPPQGAKNIQY
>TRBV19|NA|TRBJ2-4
ASSIQPAKNIQY
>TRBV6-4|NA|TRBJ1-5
ASSDSWGKH
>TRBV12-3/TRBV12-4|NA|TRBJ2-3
ASSSFGADTQY
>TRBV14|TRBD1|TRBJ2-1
ASSPWGDRGRNEQF
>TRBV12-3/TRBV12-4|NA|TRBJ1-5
ASRGDSNQPQH
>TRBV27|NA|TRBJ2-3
ASSFAELRTDTQY
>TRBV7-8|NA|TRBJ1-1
ASSLSAMVRENTEAF
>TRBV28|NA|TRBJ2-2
ASSFEGGTGELF
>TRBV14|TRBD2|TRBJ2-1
ASSQEWGLAGGYNEQF
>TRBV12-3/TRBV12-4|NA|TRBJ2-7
ANSPGLPEQY
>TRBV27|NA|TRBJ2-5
ASSPHRNQETQY
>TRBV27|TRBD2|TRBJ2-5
ASSSRDYLQETQY
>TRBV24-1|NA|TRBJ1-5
ATSDSTGLGQPQH
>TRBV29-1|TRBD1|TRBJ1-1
SVRGQGANTEAF
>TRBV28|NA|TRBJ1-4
ASRGGQFHNEKLF
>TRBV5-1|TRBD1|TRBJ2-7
ASSLDGQGAAYEQY
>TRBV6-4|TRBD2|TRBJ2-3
ASSRGGTDTQY